Presented here are 4 T cell receptor beta chains from one specimen sequenced in a study of control samples from healthy donors and cancer patients. Profiling relied on immunoSEQ multiplex PCR, and the TCRdb table lists in-frame clones only, not all of them. The data show tens of thousands of clones, with approximately 95% seen just once and 1.5% to 2% held by the top ten. The material sequenced was blood. These receptors all come from a woman in her 30s in good health.

This chain joins TRBV14 and TRBJ2-5, with 10 bases lining up with TRBD1. The junction had 7 bases not matched to a gene; V was cut back by 6 bases and J by 3 bases. This CDR3 is 15 amino acids long. Germline V gene sequence: CDR1 SGHDN, CDR2 FVKESK. CDR3 region: CASSHLTGGEETQYF. The CDR3 DNA is TGTGCCAGCAGTCACCTGACAGGGGGCGAAGAGACCCAGTACTTC.

The chain joins TRBV13 to TRBJ2-7; 10 bases are a match to TRBD2. Per germline, CDR1 PRHDT and CDR2 FYEKMQ (reference sequence). The V and J ends lost 5 bases and 6 bases, in that order; junction bases with no gene match: 10. This CDR3 region has 15 residues. The CDR3 loop reads CASSRTSGKWSEQYF. In nucleotides, the CDR3 is TGTGCCAGCAGCCGAACTAGCGGGAAATGGTCCGAGCAGTACTTC.

V is TRBV28 and J is TRBJ1-5; D possibly corresponds to TRBD1 (5 bases). The CDR3 contains 12 residues. Germline assignment: CDR1 MDHEN and CDR2 SYDVKM. The V end lost 8 bases, the J end lost 6 bases, and 11 bases lay between the germline ends. The CDR3 loop is CASGTGVQPQHF. As DNA, the CDR3 is TGTGCCAGCGGAACGGGGGTTCAGCCCCAGCATTTT. Variable domain in full (rest from reference TRBV28 and TRBJ1-5): DVKVTQSSRYLVKRTGEKVFLECVQDMDHENMFWYRQDPGLGLRLIYFSYDVKMKEKGDIPEGYSVSREKKERFSLILESASTNQTSMYLCASGTGVQPQHFGDGTRLSIL.

The chain employs TRBV5-5 and TRBJ2-7, with D perhaps matching TRBD1 or TRBD2 (5 bases each). Trimming shortened V by 0 bases and J by 2 bases, and 15 bases separated the two germline ends. The V gene's germline CDR1 is SGHKS and CDR2 YYEKEE (reference sequence). This CDR3 spans 16 amino acids. The CDR3 protein is CASSLEGQRRPYEQYF. The CDR3 DNA reads TGTGCCAGCAGCTTGGAGGGGCAGCGGAGGCCCTACGAGCAGTACTTC. Full variable domain (missing parts from reference TRBV5-5 and TRBJ2-7): DAGVTQSPTHLIKTRGQQVTLRCSPISGHKSVSWYQQVLGQGPQFIFQYYEKEERGRGNFPDRFSARQFPNYSSELNVNALLLGDSALYLCASSLEGQRRPYEQYFGPGTRLTVT.